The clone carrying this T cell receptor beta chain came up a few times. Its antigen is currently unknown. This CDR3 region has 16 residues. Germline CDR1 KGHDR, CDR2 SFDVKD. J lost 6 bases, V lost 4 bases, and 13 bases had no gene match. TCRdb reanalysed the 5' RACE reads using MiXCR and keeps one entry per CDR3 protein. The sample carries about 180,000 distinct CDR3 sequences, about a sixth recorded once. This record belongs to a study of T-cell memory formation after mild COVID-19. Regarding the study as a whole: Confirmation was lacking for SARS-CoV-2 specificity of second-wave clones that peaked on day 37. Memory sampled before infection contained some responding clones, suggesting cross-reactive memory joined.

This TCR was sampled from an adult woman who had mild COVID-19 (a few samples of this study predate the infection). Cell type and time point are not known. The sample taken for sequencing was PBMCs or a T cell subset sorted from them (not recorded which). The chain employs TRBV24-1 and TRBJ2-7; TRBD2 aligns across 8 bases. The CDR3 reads CATSDSGSGSSLEQYF. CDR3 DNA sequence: TGTGCCACCAGTGACTCAGGGAGCGGGAGCTCACTCGAGCAGTACTTC.